This TCR beta chain was sequenced during a study of T cells in tuberculosis. The assay was immunoSEQ multiplex PCR, and TCRdb's table has in-frame clones only and misses some. Of some 49,000 clones in the sample, 90% to 95% were seen once. Germline CDR1 reads DFQATT; CDR2 reads SNEGSKA (reference sequence). CDR3 length: 11 amino acids. Whole-study results and caveats: The TCR-beta difference was not significant; alpha differences partly reflected length.

Regarding time point: new active TB diagnosis, blood taken before or within 7 days of starting treatment. Comments on this clone: Its antigen is unknown.

The V gene is TRBV20-1, the J gene TRBJ2-7; TRBD2 is a possible D gene (6 bases). The sequencing here drew on PBMCs, taken at tuberculosis diagnosis. This sequence originates from an adult with tuberculosis. This CDR3 is CSISGSYEQYF. The CDR3 region has the DNA TGCAGCATTAGCGGCTCCTACGAGCAGTACTTC.